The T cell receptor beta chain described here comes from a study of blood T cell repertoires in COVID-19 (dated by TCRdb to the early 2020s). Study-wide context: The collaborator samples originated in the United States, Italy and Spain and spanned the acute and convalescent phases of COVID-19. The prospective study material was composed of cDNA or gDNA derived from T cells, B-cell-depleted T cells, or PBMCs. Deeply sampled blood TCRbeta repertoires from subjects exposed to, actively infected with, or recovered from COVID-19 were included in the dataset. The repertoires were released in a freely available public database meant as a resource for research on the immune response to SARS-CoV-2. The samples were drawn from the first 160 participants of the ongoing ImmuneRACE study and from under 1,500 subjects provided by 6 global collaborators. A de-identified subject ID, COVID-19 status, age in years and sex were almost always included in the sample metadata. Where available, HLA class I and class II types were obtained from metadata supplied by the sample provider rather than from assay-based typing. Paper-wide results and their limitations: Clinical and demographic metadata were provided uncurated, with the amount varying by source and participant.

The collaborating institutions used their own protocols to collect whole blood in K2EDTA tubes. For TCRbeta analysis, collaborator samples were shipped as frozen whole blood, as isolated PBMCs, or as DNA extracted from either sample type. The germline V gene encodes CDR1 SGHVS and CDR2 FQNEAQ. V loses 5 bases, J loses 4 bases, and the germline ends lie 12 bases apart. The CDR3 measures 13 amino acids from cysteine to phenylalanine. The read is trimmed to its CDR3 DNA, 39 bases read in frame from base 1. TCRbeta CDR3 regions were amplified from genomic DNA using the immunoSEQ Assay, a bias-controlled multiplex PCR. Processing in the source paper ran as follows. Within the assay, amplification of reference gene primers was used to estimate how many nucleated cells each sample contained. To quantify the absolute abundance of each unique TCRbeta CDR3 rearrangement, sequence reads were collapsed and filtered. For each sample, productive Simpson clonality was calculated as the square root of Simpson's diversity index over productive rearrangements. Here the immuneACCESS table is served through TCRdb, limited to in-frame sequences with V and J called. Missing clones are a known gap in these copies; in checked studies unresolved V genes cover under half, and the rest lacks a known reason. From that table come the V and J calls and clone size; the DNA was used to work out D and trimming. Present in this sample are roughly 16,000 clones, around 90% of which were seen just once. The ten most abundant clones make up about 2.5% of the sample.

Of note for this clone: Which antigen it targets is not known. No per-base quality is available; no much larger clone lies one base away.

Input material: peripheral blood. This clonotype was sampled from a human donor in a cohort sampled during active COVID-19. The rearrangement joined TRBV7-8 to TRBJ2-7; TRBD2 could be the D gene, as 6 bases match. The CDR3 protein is CASSPTGDYEQYF. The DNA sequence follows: TGTGCCAGCAGCCCAACGGGAGATTACGAGCAGTACTTC.